This T cell receptor (beta chain) was profiled in a study of blood T cell repertoires in COVID-19 (TCRdb year 2020). Study-level background: Collaborator samples came from the United States, Italy and Spain and covered acute and convalescent phases of COVID-19. The sample metadata nearly always contained a de-identified subject ID, COVID-19 status, age in years and sex. The repertoires were released in a freely available public database intended as a resource for research on the immune response to SARS-CoV-2. Samples were obtained from the ongoing ImmuneRACE study (first 160 participants) and from 950 to 1,500 subjects provided by 6 global collaborators. Subjects who had been exposed to COVID-19, were actively infected with it, or had recovered from it provided the deeply sampled blood TCRbeta repertoires that made up the dataset. The material from the prospective study consisted of cDNA or gDNA derived from T cells, B-cell-depleted T cells, or PBMCs. Where HLA class I and class II types were available, the types were taken from metadata supplied by the sample provider, not from assay-based typing. Summary of the overall study and its limitations: The amount of clinical and demographic metadata varied by source and participant and was provided uncurated.

About this clone itself: Its antigen is not yet known. No clone much larger than this one lies a single base away; base qualities are absent.

TCRbeta CDR3 regions were amplified from genomic DNA using the immunoSEQ Assay, a bias-controlled multiplex PCR. From the authors' description of their analysis: The number of nucleated cells in each sample was estimated from the amplification of reference gene primers within the assay. To quantify the absolute abundance of each unique TCRbeta CDR3 rearrangement, sequence reads were collapsed and filtered. For each sample, productive Simpson clonality was calculated by taking the square root of Simpson's diversity index across productive rearrangements. The source is immuneACCESS, and TCRdb retained only in-frame sequences with V and J called. Part of the clones is not carried over; for the studies checked, unresolved V genes explain less than half of this, and the remainder is unexplained. D and trimming come from the DNA, and the V and J calls and clone size come from that table. This sample lists approximately 260,000 clones; roughly 82% were detected once. Jointly, the top ten make up 4.5% to 6% of the sample.

Collaborating institutions collected whole blood in K2EDTA tubes following their own protocols. For TCRbeta analysis, collaborators shipped samples in one of three forms: frozen whole blood, isolated PBMCs, or DNA extracted from either of those sample types. CDR1 and CDR2, per the germline V gene (reference sequence), are MNHEY and SMNVEV. The CDR3 contains 15 residues, cysteine and phenylalanine counted. Only the CDR3 portion is preserved as DNA: 45 bases, with reading frame beginning at the first base. Clipping removes 6 bases from V and 7 bases from J, with 11 as the unmatched junction base count.

This TCR was sampled from a woman older than 75 with active or convalescent COVID-19. Sequencing was done on a sample of peripheral blood. The rearrangement combines TRBV27 with TRBJ1-2; 10 bases in between match TRBD1. The DNA sequence is TGTGCCAGCAGCGTGGGGACAGGGGTAACTCGTGGCTACACCTTC. Its translation is CASSVGTGVTRGYTF.